Below, 13 T cell receptor beta chains from the same sample are listed, as sequenced in a study of cytomegalovirus exposure and HLA in healthy donors. The PCR employed 60 Vbeta primers together with 13 Jbeta primers. TCRdb's table, derived via immunoSEQ multiplex PCR, lists solely in-frame clones and lacks some. Here the sample spans fewer than 60,000 clones, around three fifths being singletons. The specimen sequenced was PBMCs. Receptor source: a human donor in good health.

The V and J genes are TRBV5-1 and TRBJ1-1; the D is unclear. Trimming shortened V by 6 bases and J by 3 bases, and 15 bases separated the two germline ends. Germline lookup yields CDR1 SGHRS and CDR2 YFSETQ. The length of the CDR3 is 14 residues. The CDR3 reads CASTETGGYTEAFF. The DNA for the CDR3 is TGCGCCAGCACTGAGACTGGCGGGTACACTGAAGCTTTCTTT.

V and J are TRBV5-4 and TRBJ1-2; D call uncertain. The ends were cut back, 1 base at V and 4 bases at J, with 8 bases in the middle. The CDR3 consists of 13 residues. The germline V gene has CDR1 SGHNT and CDR2 YYREEE (reference sequence). Here the CDR3 reads CASSLTVTYGYTF. CDR3 bases: TGTGCCAGCAGCTTGACAGTCACCTATGGCTACACCTTC.

This clone was seen more than once but under ten times. V is TRBV4-1 and J is TRBJ1-2, with a possible D match to TRBD1 (6 bases). V lost 0 bases and J 4 bases, leaving 9 bases between the germline ends. Germline V gene lookup returns CDR1 MGHRA and CDR2 YSYEKL. The CDR3 runs to 14 residues. Written as DNA, the CDR3 is TGCGCCAGCAGCCAAGATACAGGGATCTATGGCTACACCTTC. Its protein is CASSQDTGIYGYTF.

The rearrangement links TRBV4-1 to TRBJ1-6, with D possibly matching TRBD1 (6 bases). V lost 2 bases and J 0 bases, leaving 14 bases between the germline ends. The CDR3 loop spans 18 amino acids. CDR1 is MGHRA and CDR2 is YSYEKL in the germline V gene. Here the CDR3 reads CASSQLPQGSSYNSPLHF. The CDR3 DNA reads as TGCGCCAGCAGCCAACTCCCACAGGGCAGCTCCTATAATTCACCCCTCCACTTT.

The table lists this clone with a few counts. V and J are TRBV5-6 and TRBJ2-5; 9 bases line up with TRBD2. Losses at the gene ends were 5 bases for V and 5 bases for J; bases not matched to a gene: 13. This CDR3 is 16 amino acids long. Per the germline V gene, CDR1 is SGHDT and CDR2 is YYEEEE. CDR3 coding DNA: TGTGCCAGCAGTTTCCTGGGTAGCGGGGGTGGGGAGACCCAGTACTTC. This translates into CASSFLGSGGGETQYF.

The chain employs TRBV2 and TRBJ2-5; TRBD2 aligns across 9 bases. The germline gives CDR1 SNHLY, CDR2 FYNNEI. The CDR3 has 17 residues. The trim removed 0 bases at V and 4 bases at J, leaving 9 bases unmatched. DNA of the CDR3: TGTGCCAGCAGTGAAGCAGCGGGGGGCACCCGGTTAGAGACCCAGTACTTC. The encoded protein is CASSEAAGGTRLETQYF.

This clone appeared once. The CDR3: CSVVRGTGVGEQFF. The CDR3 DNA is TGCAGCGTTGTGCGTGGGACAGGGGTTGGGGAGCAGTTCTTC. This chain connects TRBV29-1 to TRBJ2-1; 10 bases are a match to TRBD1. The CDR3 contains 14 residues. CDR1 SQVTM and CDR2 ANQGSEA come from the germline V gene. V shed 4 bases and J 10 bases; nucleotides not matched to a gene: 10.

For this clone: At one boundary the junction diverges from the germline segment, which might be a read error. The chain recombines TRBV7-2 with TRBJ2-7; D might be TRBD2 (6 bases). This CDR3 has 15 residues. Germline V gene sequence: CDR1 SGHTA, CDR2 FQGNSA. This chain's CDR3 is CASSLAVGGRYEQYF. The CDR3 region has the DNA TGTGCCAGCAGCCTAGCCGTGGGGGGTCGGTACGAGCAGTACTTC.

This chain joins TRBV5-1 and TRBJ2-7; weak D call: TRBD2 (6 bases). Trimming shortened V by 6 bases and J by 2 bases, and 18 bases separated the two germline ends. The CDR3 sequence is 15 residues long. The V gene's germline CDR1 is SGHRS and CDR2 YFSETQ. CDR3 loop: CASKRSGAKAYEQYF. Here the CDR3 DNA reads TGCGCCAGCAAACGTAGCGGTGCCAAAGCCTACGAGCAGTACTTC. The variable domain in full, completed from reference TRBV5-1 and TRBJ2-7, reads KAGVTQTPRYLIKTRGQQVTLSCSPISGHRSVSWYQQTPGQGLQFLFEYFSETQRNKGNFPGRFSGRQFSNSRSEMNVSTLELGDSALYLCASKRSGAKAYEQYFGPGTRLTVT.

The genes are TRBV19 and TRBJ1-5, with TRBD1 as a possible D gene (6 bases). CDR3 length: 17 amino acids. V lost 7 bases and J 0 bases, leaving 19 bases between the germline ends. Germline-derived CDR1 and CDR2 are LNHDA and SQIVND (reference sequence). The CDR3 DNA is TGTGCCAGTAACATCGCGGCAGGGGAGTATAGCAATCAGCCCCAGCATTTT. It codes for CASNIAAGEYSNQPQHF.

This clone was seen a few times. The chain uses TRBV10-2 and TRBJ2-1; 8 nucleotides match TRBD2. Trimming cost V 4 bases and J 0 bases; bases outside gene matches: 5. CDR1 is WSHSY and CDR2 is SAAADI in the germline V gene. The CDR3 has 16 residues. CDR3 amino acids: CASSGGSGASYNEQFF. CDR3 DNA sequence: TGCGCCAGCAGTGGGGGTAGCGGGGCCTCCTACAATGAGCAGTTCTTC.

The chain couples TRBV5-1 to TRBJ2-5, with 7 bases lining up with TRBD1. The trim removed 4 bases at V and 2 bases at J, leaving 2 bases unmatched. The CDR3 sequence is 13 residues long. Germline CDR1 is SGHRS and CDR2 is YFSETQ. The CDR3 bases are TGCGCCAGCAGCCTGGGACAGCAAGAGACCCAGTACTTC. It yields the protein CASSLGQQETQYF. Filled out from reference TRBV5-1 and TRBJ2-5, the complete variable domain reads KAGVTQTPRYLIKTRGQQVTLSCSPISGHRSVSWYQQTPGQGLQFLFEYFSETQRNKGNFPGRFSGRQFSNSRSEMNVSTLELGDSALYLCASSLGQQETQYFGPGTRLLVL.

This clone was seen a few times. The rearrangement uses TRBV4-1 and TRBJ1-4, with D possibly matching TRBD1 (5 bases). CDR1 and CDR2 from the germline V gene are MGHRA and YSYEKL. The CDR3 is 16 residues long. V was shortened by 0 bases and J by 8 bases, with 16 bases between the two germline ends. The CDR3 here is CASSQERGQGSEKLFF. CDR3 bases: TGCGCCAGCAGCCAAGAACGTGGACAAGGATCCGAAAAACTGTTTTTT.